The 7 T cell receptor beta chains reported below all come from one sample, sequenced in a study of shared clonotypes between healthy human individuals. Repertoires were generated with immunoSEQ multiplex PCR, while TCRdb's copy carries only in-frame clones and drops some. The sample includes some 1,600,000 clones, approximately 98% of them seen just once. Sequenced input: naive CD4+ T cells sorted from blood. Subset here: CD45RA+ positively selected. The receptor source for this set is a man aged 25 to 40 in good health.

The chain has TRBV5-1 and TRBJ1-4, with 7 bases aligning to TRBD1. Trimming cost V 3 bases and J 4 bases; bases outside gene matches: 0. Germline CDR1 reads SGHRS; CDR2 reads YFSETQ. There are 13 residues in the CDR3. DNA for the CDR3: TGCGCCAGCAGCTACAGGGGTAATGAAAAACTGTTTTTT. It yields the protein CASSYRGNEKLFF.

The chain couples TRBV5-1 to TRBJ2-1; weak D call: TRBD1 (6 bases). The germline V gene has CDR1 SGHRS and CDR2 YFSETQ. The length of the CDR3 is 21 residues. Trimming removed 2 bases at V and 3 bases at J, with 30 bases between. CDR3 nucleotides: TGCGCCAGCAGCTTAGATTTCAGGGGAATGGGGCTGGGAGTTGGCTACAATGAGCAGTTCTTC. As protein: CASSLDFRGMGLGVGYNEQFF.

The V and J genes are TRBV7-9 and TRBJ1-5, with TRBD1 identical over 9 bases. The V and J ends lost 5 bases and 0 bases, in that order; junction bases with no gene match: 11. This CDR3 has 18 residues. Per the germline V gene, CDR1 is SEHNR and CDR2 is FQNEAQ (reference sequence). CDR3 region: CASSPGTGSTYSNQPQHF. For the CDR3, the DNA is TGTGCCAGCAGCCCCGGGACAGGGTCCACTTATAGCAATCAGCCCCAGCATTTT.

DNA of the CDR3: TGTGCCAGGCCTCTCAGCAGACCTAGCACAGATACGCAGTATTTT. Amino acids: CARPLSRPSTDTQYF. The chain couples TRBV5-5 to TRBJ2-3; D gene unclear. Germline CDR1 is SGHKS and CDR2 is YYEKEE (reference sequence). The CDR3 length is 15 residues. V was clipped by 8 bases and J by 0 bases, with 16 bases between them.

V and J are TRBV10-3 and TRBJ1-1; D gene uncertain. V was cut by 0 bases and J by 0 bases, with 11 bases left in between. CDR1 ENHRY and CDR2 SYGVKD come from the germline V gene. The CDR3 consists of 16 residues. The CDR3 loop is CAISESYRPMNTEAFF. Written as DNA, the CDR3 is TGTGCCATCAGTGAGTCGTACAGACCAATGAACACTGAAGCTTTCTTT.

J is TRBJ2-3 and V is TRBV18; 9 bases line up with TRBD1. Germline loops: CDR1 KGHSH, CDR2 LQKENI. The CDR3 contains 16 residues. After removal of 6 bases from V and 5 bases from J, the junction contained 12 bases not matched to a gene. The CDR3 region has the DNA TGTGCCAGCTCCCTCACTAAACAGGGGGCGCGAGATACGCAGTATTTT. Translated, it gives CASSLTKQGARDTQYF.

This clone was counted a single time. V gene TRBV18 combines with J gene TRBJ2-4; a possible D gene is TRBD2 (5 bases). This CDR3 region has 17 residues. Looked up from germline, CDR1 is KGHSH and CDR2 is LQKENI. The germline V and J ends were trimmed by 2 bases and 6 bases, with 20 bases remaining between them. This CDR3 is CASSPTGVPGGRNIQYF. The CDR3 DNA follows: TGTGCCAGCTCACCAACCGGGGTGCCGGGCGGGCGAAACATTCAGTACTTC.